Below, 5 T cell receptor beta chains from the same sample are listed, as sequenced in a study of blood T cell repertoires in COVID-19. Method: immunoSEQ multiplex PCR; TCRdb's copy keeps in-frame clones and lacks some. The sample contains about 220,000 clones, 90% of which appear only once. The sequenced sample consisted of PBMCs or T cells enriched from blood (not recorded which). The source is a man younger than 40 who had been exposed to COVID-19.

The chain joins TRBV7-9 to TRBJ2-3; D is perhaps TRBD1 (6 bases). CDR3 length equals 16 residues. The V end was cut by 5 bases, the J end by 2 bases, with 17 bases between. CDR1 is SEHNR, CDR2 FQNEAQ, per germline (reference sequence). This CDR3 is CASSNQGFAYTDTQYF. CDR3 DNA sequence: TGTGCCAGCAGCAACCAGGGGTTTGCGTACACAGATACGCAGTATTTT.

This chain links TRBV19 with TRBJ2-3, with 8 bases matching TRBD1. V lost 10 bases and J lost 5; bases outside the gene matches: 5. The V gene's germline CDR1 is LNHDA and CDR2 SQIVND (reference sequence). This CDR3 is built from 12 residues. Here the CDR3 DNA reads TGTGCCACCAGGACAGGGCAAGATACGCAGTATTTT. Translating it yields CATRTGQDTQYF.

CDR3 DNA sequence: TGTGCCAGCAGGCTCCCGGGGACTAGCGGGGGGGACCACATCAATGAGCAGTTCTTC. It translates to CASRLPGTSGGDHINEQFF. This chain uses TRBV2 with TRBJ2-1; 16 bases are shared with TRBD2. The germline V gene has CDR1 SNHLY and CDR2 FYNNEI. The CDR3 has 19 residues. The V gene end was trimmed by 6 bases and the J gene end by 6 bases; junction bases not matched to a gene: 14.

V gene TRBV2 combines with J gene TRBJ2-5; D not resolved. Trimming pared 9 bases from V and 5 bases from J, leaving 10 bases between. The CDR3 is 11 residues long. In germline, CDR1 is SNHLY, CDR2 FYNNEI. CDR3 coding DNA: TGTGCCAGTAATTATCTTGAGACCCAGTACTTC. Residues: CASNYLETQYF.

V usage is TRBV7-9 and J usage is TRBJ1-4; no clear D. The germline V and J ends were trimmed by 1 base and 4 bases, with 10 bases remaining between them. The CDR3 runs 15 residues. Germline V gene data show CDR1 as SEHNR and CDR2 as FQNEAQ (reference sequence). The CDR3 region is CASSLDPSINEKLFF. Here the CDR3 DNA reads TGTGCCAGCAGCTTAGATCCCAGTATTAATGAAAAACTGTTTTTT.